This T cell receptor (beta chain) is from a study of cytomegalovirus exposure and HLA in healthy donors. Comments on this clone: As yet, its antigen is unknown.

Study-wide results and caveats: Three chains tied to CMV proved CMV antigen-specific in vitro. Listed as cytomegalovirus-associated were 150 or so TCR beta chains. In a later analysis, at a false discovery rate of 0.05, 17,000 or so TCR beta sequences matched HLA alleles.

From germline, CDR1 is LGHNA and CDR2 YNFKEQ. The CDR3 consists of 15 residues. V gave up 5 bases and J gave up 1 base; unmatched junction bases: 7. Primers included in the PCR were 60 Vbeta and 13 Jbeta primers. The protocol was immunoSEQ multiplex PCR, while the TCRdb copy is restricted to in-frame clones and leaves out a portion. The sample lists roughly 160,000 clones, roughly 80% occurring once. The sample consisted of PBMCs. The chain combines TRBV4-2 with TRBJ1-2; TRBD1 matches 7 bases. This TCR derives from a man aged 40-50 years in good health and CMV-seronegative. As DNA, the CDR3 is TGTGCCAGCAGCGCTTGGGACAGCTTTAACTATGGCTACACCTTC. Translation gives CASSAWDSFNYGYTF.